This T cell receptor beta chain was documented in a study of T cell responses to AZD1222 COVID-19 vaccine. Study context: Combined were second doses at about 4 or about 12 weeks. The study's findings and limits: Clonal diversity may have been underestimated in mostly white British donors. It was only a handful of AZD1222 recipients who were seropositive at baseline. Sampled repertoires all dated from after the peak T cell response.

Assay: immunoSEQ multiplex PCR; the TCRdb copy retains only in-frame clones and omits some. The table has 140,000 to 150,000 clones, roughly nine tenths seen once. The germline gives CDR1 SGHNT, CDR2 YYREEE (reference sequence). CDR3 size: 15 residues. V was pared by 5 bases and J by 2 bases, with 16 bases between. Remarks on this clone: Its target is unknown.

This TCR came from an adult in good health. The chain employs TRBV5-4 and TRBJ1-2; D is possibly TRBD1 (6 bases). Source: peripheral blood, taken on day 0 of AZD1222 vaccination. CDR3 coding DNA: TGTGCCAGCAGTCTCGGGACACCAAAGAACTATGGCTACACCTTC. Translating it yields CASSLGTPKNYGYTF. Full variable domain (remainder filled in from reference TRBV5-4 and TRBJ1-2): ETGVTQSPTHLIKTRGQQVTLRCSSQSGHNTVSWYQQALGQGPQFIFQYYREEENGRGNFPPRFSGLQFPNYSSELNVNALELDDSALYLCASSLGTPKNYGYTFGSGTRLTVV.